A selection of T cell receptor beta chains follows, all from one sample in a study of blood T cell repertoires in COVID-19. Profiling relied on immunoSEQ multiplex PCR, and the TCRdb table lists in-frame clones only, not all of them. The sample comprises around 140,000 clones, roughly 84% of which are singletons, and approximately 1.5% rests with the top ten. Material for sequencing was peripheral blood. These receptors were obtained from a man aged 60-69 years with acute or convalescent COVID-19. CDR3s include the opening cysteine and the closing phenylalanine or tryptophan. The D gene is left open where the match is weak. Only some rows state a clone size, as once, few, many or a class for expanded clones.

j_call v_call clone_size d_call cdr3_nt cdr3_aa
TRBJ1-1 TRBV30 once - TGTGCCTGTGAGAGGAACACTGAAGCTTTCTTT CACERNTEAFF
TRBJ1-2 TRBV10-3 - - TGTGCCATCAGTGAGACTAACAGGGATAATGGCTACACCTTC CAISETNRDNGYTF
TRBJ1-2 TRBV4-1 - - TGCGCCAGCAGCCAAGTTGGGCAGATCTATGGCTACACCTTC CASSQVGQIYGYTF
TRBJ2-5 TRBV7-9 - - TGTGCCAGCAGCTTGTTGGAGGGTTCGGGGACCCAGTACTTC CASSLLEGSGTQYF
TRBJ1-1 TRBV28 - - TGTGCCAGCAGTTCCCTCACCCCTACGAACACTGAAGCTTTCTTT CASSSLTPTNTEAFF
TRBJ2-7 TRBV7-3 - TRBD2 TGTGCCAGCAGCCGTAGCGGGGGGGCCGACGAGCAGTACTTC CASSRSGGADEQYF
TRBJ2-7 TRBV10-3 few TRBD1 TGTGCCATCAGTGAGTCGACAGGGGGACGGGGCGAGCAGTACTTC CAISESTGGRGEQYF
TRBJ2-1 TRBV7-2 - - TGTGCCAGCAGCTTAGCGGGAGGGACATACTACAATGAGCAGTTCTTC CASSLAGGTYYNEQFF
TRBJ2-7 TRBV5-1 - TRBD1 TGCGCCAGCAGCCCAGTTAGTGGACAGGGGGCAGAGTACGAGCAGTACTTC CASSPVSGQGAEYEQYF
TRBJ2-1 TRBV10-3 - TRBD2 TGTGCCATTGGGGGAGGGAATGAGCAGTTCTTC CAIGGGNEQFF
TRBJ2-1 TRBV6-5 - - TGTGCCAGCAGGGGGGCAGGTTCCTACAATGAGCAGTTCTTC CASRGAGSYNEQFF
TRBJ1-1 TRBV30 - - TGTGCCTGGAGTATTCAGGGGCGCATCGTCACTGAAGCTTTCTTT CAWSIQGRIVTEAFF
TRBJ1-1 TRBV29-1 few - TGCAGCGTTGATTTAGGACAGCTTGAAGCTTTCTTT CSVDLGQLEAFF
TRBJ2-7 TRBV3-1/TRBV3-2 - - TGTGCCAGCACCCAAGGGGGACTACCATACGAGCAGTACTTC CASTQGGLPYEQYF
TRBJ1-2 TRBV18 - - TGTGCCAGCTCAATTCCCGGGTCGATCTATGGCTACACCTTC CASSIPGSIYGYTF
TRBJ2-3 TRBV9 once TRBD1 TGTGCCAGCAGTACACGGGACAGAAGCACAGATACGCAGTATTTT CASSTRDRSTDTQYF
TRBJ1-4 TRBV10-3 - TRBD1 TGTGCCATCAGCGAACCTGGGACAGGTGGGCGTGAAAAACTGTTTTTT CAISEPGTGGREKLFF
TRBJ1-2 TRBV7-8 - TRBD1 TGTGCCAGCAGCTCTACTTACGGTGGGGGACAGGATGTAGGCTACACCTTC CASSSTYGGGQDVGYTF
TRBJ2-7 TRBV11-2 - - TGTGCCAGCAGCTTAGGGGTGGGGGCAGCCTACGAGCAGTACTTC CASSLGVGAAYEQYF
TRBJ1-4 TRBV27 few TRBD1 TGTGCCAGCAGTTTATCGGCCGGGACAGCTAATGAAAAACTGTTTTTT CASSLSAGTANEKLFF
TRBJ1-6 TRBV11-2 - - TGTGCCAGCACCCCACAGGTCCTTGGTAATTCACCCCTCCACTTT CASTPQVLGNSPLHF
TRBJ1-6 TRBV6-5 - - TGTGCCAGCAGTTACGATACGGGAAGGGCACCCCTCCACTTT CASSYDTGRAPLHF
TRBJ1-1 TRBV6-5 few TRBD1 TGTGCCAGCAACTCGAGGACAGGGAACACTGAAGCTTTCTTT CASNSRTGNTEAFF
TRBJ1-3 TRBV7-2 - - TGTGCCAGCAGCTTAGACCGGAGGTCTGGAAACACCATATATTTT CASSLDRRSGNTIYF
TRBJ1-1 TRBV29-1 once TRBD1 TGCAGCGTGAGGACAGGGGAGACTGAAGCTTTCTTT CSVRTGETEAFF
TRBJ1-2 TRBV5-1 - TRBD1 TGCGCCAGCAGCAGAAGGACAGGGGTATCCTATGGCTACACCTTC CASSRRTGVSYGYTF
TRBJ1-2 TRBV30 once - TGTGCCTGGAGAACACCACCAGTGGGCCGACCCTTAAATGGCTACACCTTC CAWRTPPVGRPLNGYTF
TRBJ2-1 TRBV2 - TRBD2 TGTGCCAGCAGGTATCTAGCGGGGAATGAGCAGTTCTTC CASRYLAGNEQFF
TRBJ2-7 TRBV11-2 few - TGTGCCAGCAGCTCTAGGGGGTCCTACGAGCAGTACTTC CASSSRGSYEQYF
TRBJ2-5 TRBV19 once TRBD1 TGTGCCAGTAGTAGGGACAGGGGGGAGACCCAGTACTTC CASSRDRGETQYF
TRBJ2-4 TRBV5-6 - - TGTGCCAGCAGCTTGCAGGGGGGCCTCAGCATTCAGTACTTC CASSLQGGLSIQYF
TRBJ2-7 TRBV27 - - TGTGCCAGCAGTATCGGGACAAATCTCTACGAGCAGTACTTC CASSIGTNLYEQYF
TRBJ1-2 TRBV30 once - TGTGCCTGGAGTCCCTCCTTTGACGGGGGCTACACCTTC CAWSPSFDGGYTF
TRBJ2-1 TRBV5-1 - TRBD2 TGCGCCAGCAGCTCACTATCTAGCGGGGGGTACAATGAGCAGTTCTTC CASSSLSSGGYNEQFF
TRBJ1-6 TRBV5-1 - TRBD1 TGCGCCAGCAGCTTGCAGGGGGATTCACCCCTCCACTTT CASSLQGDSPLHF
TRBJ1-3 TRBV5-1 - TRBD1 TGCGCCAGCAGCGCCGGGACAGGGGCCTCTGGAAACACCATATATTTT CASSAGTGASGNTIYF
TRBJ2-7 TRBV5-1 - TRBD2 TGCGCCAGCAGGTCCGGGACTAGCGGGGGTGTCGAGCAGTACTTC CASRSGTSGGVEQYF
TRBJ1-6 TRBV7-9 - - TGTGCCAGCAGCTCGGACTGGGGAGGTTCACCCCTCCACTTT CASSSDWGGSPLHF
TRBJ2-1 TRBV3-1/TRBV3-2 - TRBD1 TGTGCCAGCAGCCAAAACAGGGGCTCCTACAATGAGCAGTTCTTC CASSQNRGSYNEQFF
TRBJ2-7 TRBV19 - TRBD1 TGTGCCAGTAGTGCTTGGACAGGGGACGAGCAGTACTTC CASSAWTGDEQYF
TRBJ1-2 TRBV13 - - TGTGCCAGCAGCTTAGTCGCGGGATCCTATGGCTACACCTTC CASSLVAGSYGYTF
TRBJ1-2 TRBV5-6 - - TGTGCCAGCAGCTTGTTCACAGGGCGAGGCTACACCTTC CASSLFTGRGYTF
TRBJ2-7 TRBV6-5 few - TGTGCCAGCAGTTACTCTTTCGCCGGGGTTAACTACGAGCAGTACTTC CASSYSFAGVNYEQYF
TRBJ2-3 TRBV18 - - TGTGCCAGCTCACAGGGATCAGGGGTGAGGACAGATACGCAGTATTTT CASSQGSGVRTDTQYF
TRBJ1-2 TRBV12-3/TRBV12-4 - - TGTGCCAGCAGTTTAGCCAGTAACTATGGCTACACCTTC CASSLASNYGYTF
TRBJ2-7 TRBV10-3 - - TGTGCCATCAGTGAGTCGACGTCAGGGAAAATCTACGAGCAGTACTTC CAISESTSGKIYEQYF
TRBJ2-3 TRBV18 - TRBD1 TGTGCCAGCTCACCAAGGGACAGGGCCACAGATACGCAGTATTTT CASSPRDRATDTQYF
TRBJ1-4 TRBV3-1/TRBV3-2 - - TGTGCCAGCAGCCAAGGACAGGTTAATAATGAAAAACTGTTTTTT CASSQGQVNNEKLFF
TRBJ1-2 TRBV2 - - TGTGCCAGCAGTCCCGCGACAGTCAGCTATGGCTACACCTTC CASSPATVSYGYTF
TRBJ1-1 TRBV2 - - TGTGCCAGCAGACTATGGCCGACAGAGAACACTGAAGCTTTCTTT CASRLWPTENTEAFF
TRBJ2-2 TRBV18 - - TGTGCCAGCTCACCGACCAGGGGAGTAACCGGGGAGCTGTTTTTT CASSPTRGVTGELFF
TRBJ2-7 TRBV6-5 - - TGTGCCAGCAATGCCGTTAGCGGCCGCGGAGACGAGCAGTACTTC CASNAVSGRGDEQYF
TRBJ1-2 TRBV27 few - TGTGCCAGCAGTTCCCTTGACAGGCGCCCCGGTGGCTACACCTTC CASSSLDRRPGGYTF
TRBJ2-3 TRBV5-6 - TRBD2 TGTGCCAGCAGCGTTGATCTACTAGCGGGAGCGGATACGCAGTATTTT CASSVDLLAGADTQYF
TRBJ2-1 TRBV5-1 - TRBD2 TGCGCCAGCAGCTTGAGCGGGGTCTCCTACAATGAGCAGTTCTTC CASSLSGVSYNEQFF
TRBJ1-1 TRBV6-2/TRBV6-3 - - TGTGCCAGCAGTTACTATTTTGGGGGGGTGGTGAACACTGAAGCTTTCTTT CASSYYFGGVVNTEAFF
TRBJ2-7 TRBV19 - - TGTGCCAGTAGTTCACCGGGGACACCCTCCTACGAGCAGTACTTC CASSSPGTPSYEQYF
TRBJ2-3 TRBV6-5 - - TGTGCCAGCAGTTACTCCCGAGGAACAGATACGCAGTATTTT CASSYSRGTDTQYF
TRBJ2-3 TRBV6-5 - TRBD1 TGTGCCAGCAGGATCGACAGGGGGTATGATACGCAGTATTTT CASRIDRGYDTQYF